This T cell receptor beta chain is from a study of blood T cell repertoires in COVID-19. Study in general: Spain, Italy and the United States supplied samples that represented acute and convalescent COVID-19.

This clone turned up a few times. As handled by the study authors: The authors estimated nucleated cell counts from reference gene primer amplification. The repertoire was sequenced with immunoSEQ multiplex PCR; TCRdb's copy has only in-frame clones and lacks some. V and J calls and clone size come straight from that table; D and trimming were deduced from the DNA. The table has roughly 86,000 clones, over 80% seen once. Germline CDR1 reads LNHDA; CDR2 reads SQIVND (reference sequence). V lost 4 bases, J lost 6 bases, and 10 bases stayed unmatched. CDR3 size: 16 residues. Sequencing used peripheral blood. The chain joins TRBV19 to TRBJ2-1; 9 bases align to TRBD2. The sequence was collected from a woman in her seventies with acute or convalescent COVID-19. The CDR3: CASSTPSGEFVNEQFF. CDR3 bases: TGTGCCAGTAGTACCCCTAGCGGGGAGTTCGTCAATGAGCAGTTCTTC.